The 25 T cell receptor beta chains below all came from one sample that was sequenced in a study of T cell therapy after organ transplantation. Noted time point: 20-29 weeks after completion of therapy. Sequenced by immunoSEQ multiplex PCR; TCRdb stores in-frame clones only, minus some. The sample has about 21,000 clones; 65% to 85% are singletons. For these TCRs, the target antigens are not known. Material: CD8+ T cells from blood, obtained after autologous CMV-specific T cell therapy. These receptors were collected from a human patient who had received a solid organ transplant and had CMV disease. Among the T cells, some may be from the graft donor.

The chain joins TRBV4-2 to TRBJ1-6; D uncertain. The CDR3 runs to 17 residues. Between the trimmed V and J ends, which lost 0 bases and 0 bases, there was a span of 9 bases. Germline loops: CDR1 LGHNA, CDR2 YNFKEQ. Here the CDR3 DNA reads TGTGCCAGCAGCCAAGACGACCAAAGCTCCTATAATTCACCCCTCCACTTT. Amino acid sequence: CASSQDDQSSYNSPLHF.

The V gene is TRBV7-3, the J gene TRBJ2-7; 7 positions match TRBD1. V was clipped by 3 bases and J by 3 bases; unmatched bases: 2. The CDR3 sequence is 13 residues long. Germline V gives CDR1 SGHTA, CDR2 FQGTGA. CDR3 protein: CASSFYRGYEQYF. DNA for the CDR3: TGTGCCAGCAGCTTTTACAGGGGCTACGAGCAGTACTTC. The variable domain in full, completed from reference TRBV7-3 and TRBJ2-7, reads GAGVSQTPSNKVTEKGKYVELRCDPISGHTALYWYRQSLGQGPEFLIYFQGTGAADDSGLPNDRFFAVRPEGSVSTLKIQRTERGDSAVYLCASSFYRGYEQYFGPGTRLTVT.

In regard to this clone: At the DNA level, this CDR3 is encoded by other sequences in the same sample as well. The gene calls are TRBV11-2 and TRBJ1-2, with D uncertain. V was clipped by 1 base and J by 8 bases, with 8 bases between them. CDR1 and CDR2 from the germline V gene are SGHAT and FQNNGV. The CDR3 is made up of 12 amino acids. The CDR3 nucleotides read TGTGCCAGCAGCTTAGTTCGGGGAGGCTACACCTTC. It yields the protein CASSLVRGGYTF.

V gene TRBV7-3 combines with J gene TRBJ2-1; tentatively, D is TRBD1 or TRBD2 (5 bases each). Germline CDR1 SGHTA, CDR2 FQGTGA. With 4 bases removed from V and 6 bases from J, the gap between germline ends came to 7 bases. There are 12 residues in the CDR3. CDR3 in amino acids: CASSWGRNEQFF. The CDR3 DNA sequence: TGTGCCAGCAGCTGGGGACGCAATGAGCAGTTCTTC.

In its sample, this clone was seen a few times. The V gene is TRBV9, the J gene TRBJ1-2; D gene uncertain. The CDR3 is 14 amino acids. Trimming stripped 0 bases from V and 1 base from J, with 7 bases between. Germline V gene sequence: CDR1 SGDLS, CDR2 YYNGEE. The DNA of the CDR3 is TGTGCCAGCAGCGTAGGTTCCAGTAACTATGGCTACACCTTC. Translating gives CASSVGSSNYGYTF.

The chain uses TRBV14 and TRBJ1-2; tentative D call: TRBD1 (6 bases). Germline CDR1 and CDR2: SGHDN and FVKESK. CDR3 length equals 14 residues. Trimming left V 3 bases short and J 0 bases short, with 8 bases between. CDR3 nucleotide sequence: TGTGCCAGCAGCCAGGACAGTACTAACTATGGCTACACCTTC. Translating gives CASSQDSTNYGYTF.

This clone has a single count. Here the CDR3 DNA reads TGTGCCAGCAGTTTGGGGCTAGCGTTTGAGCAGTTCTTC. Amino acids: CASSLGLAFEQFF. V gene TRBV27 combines with J gene TRBJ2-1; tentative D call: TRBD2 (6 bases). V was pared by 3 bases and J by 9 bases, with 12 bases between. The germline V gene has CDR1 MNHEY and CDR2 SMNVEV (reference sequence). The CDR3 runs to 13 residues.

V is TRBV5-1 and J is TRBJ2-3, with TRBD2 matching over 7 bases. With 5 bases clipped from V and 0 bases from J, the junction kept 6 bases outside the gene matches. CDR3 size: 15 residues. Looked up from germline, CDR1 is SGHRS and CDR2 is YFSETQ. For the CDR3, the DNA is TGCGCCAGCAGAGAGACTAGCCCTAGCACAGATACGCAGTATTTT. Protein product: CASRETSPSTDTQYF.

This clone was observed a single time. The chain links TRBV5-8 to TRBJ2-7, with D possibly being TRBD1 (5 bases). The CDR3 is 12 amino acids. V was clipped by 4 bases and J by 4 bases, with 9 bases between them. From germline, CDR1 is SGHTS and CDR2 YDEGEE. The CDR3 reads CASSLDTYEQYF. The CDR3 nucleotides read TGTGCCAGCAGCCTGGACACTTACGAGCAGTACTTC.

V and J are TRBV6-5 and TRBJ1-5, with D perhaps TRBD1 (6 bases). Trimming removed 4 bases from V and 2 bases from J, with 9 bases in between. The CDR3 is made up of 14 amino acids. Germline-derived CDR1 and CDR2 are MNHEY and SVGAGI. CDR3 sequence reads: CASSWTVGNQPQHF. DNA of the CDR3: TGTGCCAGCAGTTGGACAGTGGGCAATCAGCCCCAGCATTTT.

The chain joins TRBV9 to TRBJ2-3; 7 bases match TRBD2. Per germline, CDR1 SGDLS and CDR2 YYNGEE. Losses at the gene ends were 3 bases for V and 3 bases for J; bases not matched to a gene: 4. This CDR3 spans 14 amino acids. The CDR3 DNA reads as TGTGCCAGCAGCGGCGGGGGAGGGACAGATACGCAGTATTTT. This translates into CASSGGGGTDTQYF.

The CDR3 DNA is TGTGCCAGCAGCTTAGAGGAGGGGCACCTCTACGAGCAGTACTTC. Encoded protein: CASSLEEGHLYEQYF. The chain combines TRBV11-2 with TRBJ2-7, with D maybe TRBD2 (6 bases). The V and J ends lost 0 bases and 3 bases respectively, with 12 bases between them. The CDR3 is made up of 15 amino acids. The V gene's germline CDR1 is SGHAT and CDR2 FQNNGV.

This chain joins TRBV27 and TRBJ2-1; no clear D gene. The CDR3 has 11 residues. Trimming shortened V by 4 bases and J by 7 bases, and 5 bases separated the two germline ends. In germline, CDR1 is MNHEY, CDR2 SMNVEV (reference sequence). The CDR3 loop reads CASSWYNEQFF. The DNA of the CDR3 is TGTGCCAGCAGTTGGTATAATGAGCAGTTCTTC.

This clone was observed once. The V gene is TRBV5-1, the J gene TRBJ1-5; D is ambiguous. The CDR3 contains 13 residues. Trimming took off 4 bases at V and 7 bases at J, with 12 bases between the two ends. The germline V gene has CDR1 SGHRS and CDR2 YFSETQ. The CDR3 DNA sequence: TGCGCCAGCAGCCGTGACATCGAGCAGCCCCAGCATTTT. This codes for CASSRDIEQPQHF.

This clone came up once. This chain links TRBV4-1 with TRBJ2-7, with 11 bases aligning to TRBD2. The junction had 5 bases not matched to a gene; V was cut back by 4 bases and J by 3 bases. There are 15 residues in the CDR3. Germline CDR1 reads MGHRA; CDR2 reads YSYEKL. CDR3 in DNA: TGCGCCAGCAGCCTCGGGACTAGCGGCCTCTACGAGCAGTACTTC. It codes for CASSLGTSGLYEQYF.

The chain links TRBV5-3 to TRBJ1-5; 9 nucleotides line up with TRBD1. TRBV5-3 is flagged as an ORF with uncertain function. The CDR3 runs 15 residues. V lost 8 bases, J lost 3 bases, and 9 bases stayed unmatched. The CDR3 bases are TGTGCCAGCAGCGGCGGGACAGGGAACAATCAGCCCCAGCATTTT. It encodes CASSGGTGNNQPQHF.

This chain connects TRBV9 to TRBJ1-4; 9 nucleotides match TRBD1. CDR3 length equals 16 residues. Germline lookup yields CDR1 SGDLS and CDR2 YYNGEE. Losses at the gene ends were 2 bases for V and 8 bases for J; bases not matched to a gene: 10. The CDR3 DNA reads TGTGCCAGCAGCGTGGGTTACGGGACAGGGTCGGAAAAACTGTTTTTT. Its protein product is CASSVGYGTGSEKLFF.

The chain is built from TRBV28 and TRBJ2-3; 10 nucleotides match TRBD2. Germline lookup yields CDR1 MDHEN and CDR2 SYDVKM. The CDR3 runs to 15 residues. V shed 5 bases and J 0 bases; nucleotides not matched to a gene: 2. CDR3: CASSRLAGSTDTQYF. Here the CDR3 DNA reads TGTGCCAGCAGTCGACTAGCGGGTAGCACAGATACGCAGTATTTT.

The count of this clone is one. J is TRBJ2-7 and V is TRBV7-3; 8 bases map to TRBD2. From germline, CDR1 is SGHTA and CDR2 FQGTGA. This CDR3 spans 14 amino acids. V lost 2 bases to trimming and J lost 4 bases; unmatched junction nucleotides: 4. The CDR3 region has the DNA TGTGCCAGCAGCTTACTTGGCGGGGGGTACGAGCAGTACTTC. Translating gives CASSLLGGGYEQYF. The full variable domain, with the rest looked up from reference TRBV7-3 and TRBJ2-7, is GAGVSQTPSNKVTEKGKYVELRCDPISGHTALYWYRQSLGQGPEFLIYFQGTGAADDSGLPNDRFFAVRPEGSVSTLKIQRTERGDSAVYLCASSLLGGGYEQYFGPGTRLTVT.

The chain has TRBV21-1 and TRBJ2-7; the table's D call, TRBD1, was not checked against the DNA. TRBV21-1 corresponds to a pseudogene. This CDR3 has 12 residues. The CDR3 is CASDGRVHEQYF. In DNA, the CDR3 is TGTGCCAGCGACGGCAGGGTCCACGAGCAGTACTTC.

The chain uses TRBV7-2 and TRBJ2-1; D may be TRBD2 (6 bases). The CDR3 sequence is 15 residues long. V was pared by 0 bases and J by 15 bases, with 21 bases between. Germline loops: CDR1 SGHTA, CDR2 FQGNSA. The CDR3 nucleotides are TGTGCCAGCAGCTTAGCGGAGTGGGGACGGGAGCGATCGTTCTTC. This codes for CASSLAEWGRERSFF.

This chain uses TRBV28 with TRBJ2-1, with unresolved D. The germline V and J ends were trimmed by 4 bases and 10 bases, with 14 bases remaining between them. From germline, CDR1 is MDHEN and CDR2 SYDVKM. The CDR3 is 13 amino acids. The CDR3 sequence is CASSSARHPEQFF. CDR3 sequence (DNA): TGTGCCAGCAGTTCAGCGAGGCACCCAGAGCAGTTCTTC.

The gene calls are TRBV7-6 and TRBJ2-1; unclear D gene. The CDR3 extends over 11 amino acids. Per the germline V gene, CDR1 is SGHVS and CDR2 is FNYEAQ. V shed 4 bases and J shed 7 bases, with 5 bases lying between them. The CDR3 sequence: CASSSDNEQFF. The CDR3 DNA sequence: TGTGCCAGCAGCTCTGATAATGAGCAGTTCTTC.

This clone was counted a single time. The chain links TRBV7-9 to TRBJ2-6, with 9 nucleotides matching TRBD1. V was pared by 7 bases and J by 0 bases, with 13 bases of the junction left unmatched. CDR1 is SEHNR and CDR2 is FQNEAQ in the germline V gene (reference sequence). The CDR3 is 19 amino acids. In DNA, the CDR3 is TGTGCCAGCAACTCCAGTACAGGGGGCAGAAACTCTGGGGCCAACGTCCTGACTTTC. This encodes CASNSSTGGRNSGANVLTF.

The CDR3 reads CASSQDQQSTDTQYF. For the CDR3, the DNA is TGCGCCAGCAGCCAAGACCAGCAGAGCACAGATACGCAGTATTTT. V gene TRBV4-3 combines with J gene TRBJ2-3, with D unresolved. CDR1 LGHNA and CDR2 YSLEER come from the germline V gene. The V end was cut by 0 bases, the J end by 0 bases, with 7 bases between. This CDR3 contains 15 residues.